This TCR beta chain was identified in a study of blood T cells in healthy people across ages. The V segment lost 6 bases and the J segment 2 bases; nucleotides outside the gene matches: 7. The V gene's germline CDR1 is DFQATT and CDR2 SNEGSKA (reference sequence). This CDR3 is 14 amino acids long. Per sample, a minimum of 6 million PBMCs were isolated. The use of a sample-barcoded 5' primer and a J-beta primer mix characterized a second PCR of roughly 7 to 11 cycles. Every sample produced at least 3 million CDR3-containing paired-end reads. TCRdb reanalysed the 5' RACE reads using MiXCR and keeps one entry per CDR3 protein. The table lists 270,000 or so distinct CDR3 sequences, around 30% of them singletons. This clonotype was observed a few times.

The chain uses TRBV20-1 and TRBJ1-3; TRBD1 agrees at 7 bases. Sample: blood. The TCR sequence derives from a woman aged 70 to 79 in good health. The CDR3 is CSAAIGTAGNTIYF. The CDR3 DNA is TGCAGTGCAGCTATAGGGACAGCTGGAAACACCATATATTTT.